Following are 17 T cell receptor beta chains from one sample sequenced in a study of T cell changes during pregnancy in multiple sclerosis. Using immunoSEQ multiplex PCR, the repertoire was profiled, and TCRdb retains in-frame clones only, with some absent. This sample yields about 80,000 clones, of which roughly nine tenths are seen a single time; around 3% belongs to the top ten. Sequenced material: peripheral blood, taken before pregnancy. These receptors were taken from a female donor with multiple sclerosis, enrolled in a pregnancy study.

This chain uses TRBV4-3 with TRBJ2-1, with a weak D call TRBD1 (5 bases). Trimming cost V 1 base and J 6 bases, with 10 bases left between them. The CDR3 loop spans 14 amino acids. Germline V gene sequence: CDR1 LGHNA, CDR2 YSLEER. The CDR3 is CASSQVGQGNEQFF. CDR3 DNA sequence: TGCGCCAGCAGCCAAGTGGGTCAGGGCAATGAGCAGTTCTTC.

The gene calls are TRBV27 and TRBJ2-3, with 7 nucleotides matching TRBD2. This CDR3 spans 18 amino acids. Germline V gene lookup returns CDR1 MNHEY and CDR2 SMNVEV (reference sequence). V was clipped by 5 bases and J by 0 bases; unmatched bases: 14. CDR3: CASSHRGWSGASTDTQYF. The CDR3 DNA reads TGTGCCAGCAGTCATCGCGGGTGGAGCGGGGCTAGCACAGATACGCAGTATTTT.

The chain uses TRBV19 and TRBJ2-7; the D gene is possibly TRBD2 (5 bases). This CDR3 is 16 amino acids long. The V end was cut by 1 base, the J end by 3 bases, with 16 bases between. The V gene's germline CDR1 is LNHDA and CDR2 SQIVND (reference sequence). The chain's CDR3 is CASSIGSPAAGYEQYF. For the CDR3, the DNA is TGTGCCAGTAGTATAGGATCCCCAGCGGCTGGCTACGAGCAGTACTTC.

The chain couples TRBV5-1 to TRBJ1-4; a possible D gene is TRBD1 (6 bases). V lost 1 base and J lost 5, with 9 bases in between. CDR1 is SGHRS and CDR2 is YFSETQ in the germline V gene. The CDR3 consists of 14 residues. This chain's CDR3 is CASSLTGPNEKLFF. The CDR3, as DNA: TGCGCCAGCAGCTTGACAGGGCCCAATGAAAAACTGTTTTTT.

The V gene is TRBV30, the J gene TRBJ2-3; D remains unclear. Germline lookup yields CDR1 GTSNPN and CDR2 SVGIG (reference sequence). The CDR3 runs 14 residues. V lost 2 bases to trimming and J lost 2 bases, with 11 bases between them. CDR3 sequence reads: CAWSRSPVTDTQYF. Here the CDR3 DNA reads TGTGCCTGGAGTCGTAGTCCGGTCACAGATACGCAGTATTTT. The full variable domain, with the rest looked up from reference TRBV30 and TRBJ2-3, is SQTIHQWPATLVQPVGSPLSLECTVEGTSNPNLYWYRQAAGRGLQLLFYSVGIGQISSEVPQNLSASRPQDRQFILSSKKLLLSDSGFYLCAWSRSPVTDTQYFGPGTRLTVL.

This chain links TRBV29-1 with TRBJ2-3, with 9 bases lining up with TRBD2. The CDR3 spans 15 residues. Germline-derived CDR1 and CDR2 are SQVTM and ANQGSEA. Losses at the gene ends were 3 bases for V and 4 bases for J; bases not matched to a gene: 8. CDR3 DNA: TGCAGCGTTGATGGCCGTATAGCGGGAGCAGATACGCAGTATTTT. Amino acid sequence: CSVDGRIAGADTQYF.

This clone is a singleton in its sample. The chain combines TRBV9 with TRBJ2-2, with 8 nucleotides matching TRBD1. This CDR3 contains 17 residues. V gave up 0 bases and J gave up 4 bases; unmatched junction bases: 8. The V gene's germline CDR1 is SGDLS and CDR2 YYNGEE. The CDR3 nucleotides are TGTGCCAGCAGCGTAGTGGCAGGGGGCTTGGGCACCGGGGAGCTGTTTTTT. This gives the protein CASSVVAGGLGTGELFF.

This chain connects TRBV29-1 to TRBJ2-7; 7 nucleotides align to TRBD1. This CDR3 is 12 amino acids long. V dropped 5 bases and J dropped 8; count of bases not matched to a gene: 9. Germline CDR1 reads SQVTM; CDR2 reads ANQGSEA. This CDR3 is CSVQSDRDKQYF. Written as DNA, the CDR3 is TGCAGCGTTCAATCCGACAGGGATAAGCAGTACTTC.

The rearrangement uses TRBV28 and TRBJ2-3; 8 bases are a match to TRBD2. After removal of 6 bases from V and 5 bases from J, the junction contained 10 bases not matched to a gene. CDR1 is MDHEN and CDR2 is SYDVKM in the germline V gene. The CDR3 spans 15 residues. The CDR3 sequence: CASSQGLVLLDTQYF. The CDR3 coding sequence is TGTGCCAGCAGCCAGGGACTAGTTTTGCTAGATACGCAGTATTTT.

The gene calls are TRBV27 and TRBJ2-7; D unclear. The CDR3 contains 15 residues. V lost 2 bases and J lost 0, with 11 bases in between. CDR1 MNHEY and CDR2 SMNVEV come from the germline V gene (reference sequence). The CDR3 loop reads CASSLTRLSSYEQYF. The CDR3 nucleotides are TGTGCCAGCAGTTTAACCAGGCTTAGCTCCTACGAGCAGTACTTC.

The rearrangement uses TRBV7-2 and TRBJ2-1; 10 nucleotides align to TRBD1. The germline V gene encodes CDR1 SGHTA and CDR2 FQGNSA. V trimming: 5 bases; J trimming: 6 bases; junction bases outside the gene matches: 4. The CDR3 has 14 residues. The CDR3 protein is CASSPGTGANEQFF. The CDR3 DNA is TGTGCCAGCAGCCCCGGGACAGGGGCCAATGAGCAGTTCTTC.

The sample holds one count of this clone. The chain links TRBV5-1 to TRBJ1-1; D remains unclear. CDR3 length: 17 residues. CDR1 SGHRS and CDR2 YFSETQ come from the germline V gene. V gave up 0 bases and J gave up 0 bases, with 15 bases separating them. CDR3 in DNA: TGCGCCAGCAGCTTGGTCGGAGGAGGTGCTATGAACACTGAAGCTTTCTTT. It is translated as CASSLVGGGAMNTEAFF.

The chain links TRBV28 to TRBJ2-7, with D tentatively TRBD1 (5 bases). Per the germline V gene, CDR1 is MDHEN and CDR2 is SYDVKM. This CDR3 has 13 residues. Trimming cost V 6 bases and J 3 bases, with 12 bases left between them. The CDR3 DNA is TGTGCCAGCAGCCCCTCGACAGACTACGAGCAGTACTTC. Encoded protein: CASSPSTDYEQYF.

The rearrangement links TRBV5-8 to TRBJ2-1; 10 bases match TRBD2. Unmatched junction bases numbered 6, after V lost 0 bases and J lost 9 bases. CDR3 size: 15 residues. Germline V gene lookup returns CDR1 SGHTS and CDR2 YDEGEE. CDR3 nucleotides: TGTGCCAGCAGCTTGGCCGTAGCGGGAGGAACTGAGCAGTTCTTC. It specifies CASSLAVAGGTEQFF.

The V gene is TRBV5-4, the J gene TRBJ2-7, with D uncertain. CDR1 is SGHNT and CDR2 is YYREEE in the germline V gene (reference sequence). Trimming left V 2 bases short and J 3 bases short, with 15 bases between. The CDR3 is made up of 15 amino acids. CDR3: CASSLSARGVYEQYF. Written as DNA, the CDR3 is TGTGCCAGCAGCTTATCGGCGAGAGGAGTCTACGAGCAGTACTTC.

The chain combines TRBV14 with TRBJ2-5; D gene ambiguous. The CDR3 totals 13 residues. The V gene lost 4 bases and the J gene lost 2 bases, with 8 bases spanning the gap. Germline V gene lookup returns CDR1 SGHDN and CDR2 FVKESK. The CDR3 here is CASSPRFQETQYF. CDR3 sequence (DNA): TGTGCCAGCAGCCCACGGTTTCAAGAGACCCAGTACTTC.

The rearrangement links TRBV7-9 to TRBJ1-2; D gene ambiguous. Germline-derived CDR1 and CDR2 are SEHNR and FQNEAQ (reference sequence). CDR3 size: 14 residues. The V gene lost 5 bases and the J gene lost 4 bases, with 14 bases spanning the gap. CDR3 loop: CASSKDNLSYGYTF. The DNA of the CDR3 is TGTGCCAGCAGCAAAGACAATCTAAGCTATGGCTACACCTTC. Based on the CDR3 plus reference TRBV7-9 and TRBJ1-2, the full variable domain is DTGVSQNPRHKITKRGQNVTFRCDPISEHNRLYWYRQTLGQGPEFLTYFQNEAQLEKSRLLSDRFSAERPKGSFSTLEIQRTEQGDSAMYLCASSKDNLSYGYTFGSGTRLTVV.